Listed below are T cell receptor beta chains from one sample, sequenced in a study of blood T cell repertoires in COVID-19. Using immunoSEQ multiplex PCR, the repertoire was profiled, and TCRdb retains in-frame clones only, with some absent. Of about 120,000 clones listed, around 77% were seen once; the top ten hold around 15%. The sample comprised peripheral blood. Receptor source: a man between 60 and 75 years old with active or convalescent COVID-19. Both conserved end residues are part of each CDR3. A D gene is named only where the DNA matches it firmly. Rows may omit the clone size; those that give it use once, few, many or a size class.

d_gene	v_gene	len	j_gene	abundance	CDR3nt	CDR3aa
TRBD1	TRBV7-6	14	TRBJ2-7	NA	TGTGCCAGCAGCTTAGCGGGGACAGCCTACGAGCAGTACTTC	CASSLAGTAYEQYF
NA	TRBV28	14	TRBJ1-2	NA	TGTGGCTCCGGGGGGGTAGTTCCTAACTATGGCTACACCTTC	CGSGGVVPNYGYTF
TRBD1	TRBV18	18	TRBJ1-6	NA	TGTGCCAGCTCACCACCGCCAGGGGGAGGCTCCTATAATTCACCCCTCCACTTT	CASSPPPGGGSYNSPLHF
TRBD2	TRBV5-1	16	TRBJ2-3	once	TGCGCCAGCCTACAACCGGGACTAGCGAACACAGATACGCAGTATTTT	CASLQPGLANTDTQYF
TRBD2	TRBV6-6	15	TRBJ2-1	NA	TGTGCCAGCAGTTACAGGACTAGCGGGACCCATGAGCAGTTCTTC	CASSYRTSGTHEQFF
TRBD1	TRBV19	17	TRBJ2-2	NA	TGTGCCAGTAGTATAGGGTCCGGGACAGGGATAACCGGGGAGCTGTTTTTT	CASSIGSGTGITGELFF
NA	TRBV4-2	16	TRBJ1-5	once	TGTGCCAGCAGCCAAGCTTTTAGGGGGAACAGTCAGCCCCAGCATTTT	CASSQAFRGNSQPQHF
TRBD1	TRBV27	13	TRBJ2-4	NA	TGTGCCAGCAGAGGGACAGGGGGAAACATTCAGTACTTC	CASRGTGGNIQYF
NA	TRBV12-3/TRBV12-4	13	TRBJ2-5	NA	TGTGCCAGCAGCCGAGGACAGCAAGAGACCCAGTACTTC	CASSRGQQETQYF
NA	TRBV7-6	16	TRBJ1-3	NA	TGTGCCAGCAGCTTAGACTCACGGGGTCGTGGAAACACCATATATTTT	CASSLDSRGRGNTIYF
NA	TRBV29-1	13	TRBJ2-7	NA	TGCAGCGTTGAAGAAGCTCGACAGGCCGGGCAGTACTTC	CSVEEARQAGQYF
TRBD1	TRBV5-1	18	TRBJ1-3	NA	TGCGCCAGCAGCTTGGAGTATGCCTACGGGACAGGGACGAACACCATATATTTT	CASSLEYAYGTGTNTIYF
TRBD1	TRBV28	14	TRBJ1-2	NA	TGTGCCAGCAGTGTGGGACAGGGGGCGGCTGGCTACACCTTC	CASSVGQGAAGYTF
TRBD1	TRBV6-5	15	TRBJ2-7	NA	TGTGCCAGCAGGAGGACGCAGGGGGCGCAAGACGAGCAGTACTTC	CASRRTQGAQDEQYF
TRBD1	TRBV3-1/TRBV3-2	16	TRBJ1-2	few	TGTGCCAGCAGGTTCGCGGACAGGGGGCGCCTCTATGGCTACACCTTC	CASRFADRGRLYGYTF
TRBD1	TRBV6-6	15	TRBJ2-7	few	TGTGCCAGCAGTTACTCGGGACAGGGTTCCTACGAGCAGTACTTC	CASSYSGQGSYEQYF
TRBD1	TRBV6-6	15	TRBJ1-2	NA	TGTGCCAGCAGTCCCCGAATGGGACAGGGGGATCGCTACACCTTC	CASSPRMGQGDRYTF
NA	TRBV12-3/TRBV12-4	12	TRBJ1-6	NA	TGTGCCAGCAGCCATCCAAATTCACCCCTCCACTTT	CASSHPNSPLHF
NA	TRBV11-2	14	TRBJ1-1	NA	TGTGCCAGCAGCTCCCTCAGTCTGAACACTGAAGCTTTCTTT	CASSSLSLNTEAFF
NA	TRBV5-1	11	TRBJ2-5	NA	TGCGCCAGCAGCTTGGCGGAGACCCAGTACTTC	CASSLAETQYF
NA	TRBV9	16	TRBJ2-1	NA	TGTGCCAGCAGCGTCAAATACAGGAGCTCCTACAATGAGCAGTTCTTC	CASSVKYRSSYNEQFF
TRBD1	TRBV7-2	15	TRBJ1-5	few	TGTGCCAGCAGCCCTCCCTCCGGGACAGGGTACTCCCAGCATTTT	CASSPPSGTGYSQHF
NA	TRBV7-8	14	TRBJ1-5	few	TGTGCCAGCAGCTTAGGGGGAGGGCAACAGCCCCAGCATTTT	CASSLGGGQQPQHF
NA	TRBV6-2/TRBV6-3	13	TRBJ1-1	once	TGTGCCAGCAGCCCCCGACAGGTTGGTGAAGCTTTCTTT	CASSPRQVGEAFF
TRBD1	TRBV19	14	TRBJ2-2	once	TGTGCCAGTAGTCCGACAGGGAGCACCGGGGAGCTGTTTTTT	CASSPTGSTGELFF
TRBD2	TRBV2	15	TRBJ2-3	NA	TGTGCCAGCAGTGATCCAGCGGGACGCACAGATACGCAGTATTTT	CASSDPAGRTDTQYF
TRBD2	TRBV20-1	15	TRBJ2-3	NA	TGCAGTGCTAGTGGACTAGTAGGAGGCACAGATACGCAGTATTTT	CSASGLVGGTDTQYF
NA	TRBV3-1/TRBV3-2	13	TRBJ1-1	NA	TGTGCCAGCAGCCGCAAGGGGTCCACTGAAGCTTTCTTT	CASSRKGSTEAFF
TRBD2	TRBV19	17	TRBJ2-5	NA	TGTGCCAGTAGCCCACTTACCGGGAGGGCCGTCCCAGAGACCCAGTACTTC	CASSPLTGRAVPETQYF
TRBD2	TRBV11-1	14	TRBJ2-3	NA	TGTGCCAGCAGCTGGACTAGCGGGGCAGATACGCAGTATTTT	CASSWTSGADTQYF
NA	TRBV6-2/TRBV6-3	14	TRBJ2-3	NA	TGTGCCAGCAGTTTATCAGTTAGCACAGATACGCAGTATTTT	CASSLSVSTDTQYF
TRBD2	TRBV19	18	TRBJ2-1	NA	TGTGCCAGCCGGGGTCGGGGACTAGCGGGAGGGCCGTGGAATGAGCAGTTCTTC	CASRGRGLAGGPWNEQFF
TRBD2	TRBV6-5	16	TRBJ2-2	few	TGTGCCAGCAGTTTGGGACTAGCGGTTAACACCGGGGAGCTGTTTTTT	CASSLGLAVNTGELFF
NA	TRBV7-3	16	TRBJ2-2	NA	TGTGCCAGCAGCTTATGGACTACATCGAACACCGGGGAGCTGTTTTTT	CASSLWTTSNTGELFF
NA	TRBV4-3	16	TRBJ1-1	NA	TGCGCCAGCAGCCAAGATCACCGGGGGGCGAACACTGAAGCTTTCTTT	CASSQDHRGANTEAFF
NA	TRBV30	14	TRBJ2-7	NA	TGTGCCTGGAGTGAAGGCGGAGGTATGCACGAGCAGTACTTC	CAWSEGGGMHEQYF
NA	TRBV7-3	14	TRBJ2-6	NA	TGTGCCAGCAGCTCCCCAGGGGGGGCCAACGTCCTGACTTTC	CASSSPGGANVLTF
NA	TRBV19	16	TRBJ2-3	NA	TGTGCCAGTAGTATAGAGACAGGACCCTACACAGATACGCAGTATTTT	CASSIETGPYTDTQYF
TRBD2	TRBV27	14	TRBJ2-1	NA	TGTGCCAGCAGTTATCAGCGGGAGTGGAATGAGCAGTTCTTC	CASSYQREWNEQFF
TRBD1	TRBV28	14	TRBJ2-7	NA	TGTGCCAGCAGTTTTCGGGACAGGGGTTCCGAGCAGTACTTC	CASSFRDRGSEQYF
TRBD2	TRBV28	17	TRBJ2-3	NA	TGTGCCAGCAGTGGACTAGCCGGGTCGGTCGGCACAGATACGCAGTATTTT	CASSGLAGSVGTDTQYF
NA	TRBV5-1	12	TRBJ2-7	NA	TGCGCCAGCAGCTTGGAGGGGGCCGGGGGGTACTTC	CASSLEGAGGYF
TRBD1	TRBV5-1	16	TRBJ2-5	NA	TGCGCCAGCAGTCTACAGGGGGCCCTTGTCCCAGAGACCCAGTACTTC	CASSLQGALVPETQYF
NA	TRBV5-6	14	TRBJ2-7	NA	TGTGCCAGCAGCTTGCAGGGGCCCCCCTACGAGCAGTACTTC	CASSLQGPPYEQYF
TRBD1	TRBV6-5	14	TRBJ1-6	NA	TGTGCCAGCAGTTACAGACAGGGTAATTCACCCCTCCACTTT	CASSYRQGNSPLHF
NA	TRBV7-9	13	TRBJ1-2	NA	TGTGCCAGCAGCACCCGGACAGTCTATGGCTACACCTTC	CASSTRTVYGYTF
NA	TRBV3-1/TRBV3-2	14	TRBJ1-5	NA	TGTGCCAGCAGCCTCAGGGGAGGGCATCAGCCCCAGCATTTT	CASSLRGGHQPQHF
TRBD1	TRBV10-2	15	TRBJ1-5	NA	TGCGCCAGCAGCGCGACAGGGATAAGCAATCAGCCCCAGCATTTT	CASSATGISNQPQHF
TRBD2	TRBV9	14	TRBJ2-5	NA	TGTGCCAGCAGCGGAACGGGACTAGCAGAGACCCAGTACTTC	CASSGTGLAETQYF